The 31 T cell receptor beta chains presented below share a single source sample, sequenced in a study of blood T cells in healthy people across ages. Next came a second PCR, run for about 7 to 12 cycles, which used a sample-barcoded 5' primer along with a J-beta primer mix. TCRdb processed the 5' RACE reads anew with MiXCR; each CDR3 protein has one entry. The data show about 1,400,000 distinct CDR3 sequences, approximately 59% seen once. Sequenced: blood. These receptors all come from a man aged 18 to 29 in good health.

To note about this clonotype: A read error may produce the germline difference seen at one junction end. The chain couples TRBV7-9 to TRBJ2-5; 9 bases are shared with TRBD2. The CDR3 is 17 amino acids. Per germline, CDR1 SEHNR and CDR2 FQNEAQ (reference sequence). The CDR3 nucleotides read TGTGCCAGCAGCTTAGAGGGGGGACTAGCCCCACAAGAGACTCAGTACTTC. Residues: CASSLEGGLAPQETQYF.

This clonotype turned up a few times. The chain carries TRBV4-3 and TRBJ2-7; tentatively, D is TRBD1 (5 bases). The length of the CDR3 is 14 residues. V was trimmed by 4 bases and J by 1 base, leaving 11 bases between them. The V gene's germline CDR1 is LGHNA and CDR2 YSLEER. CDR3 sequence: CASSPRRQSYEQYF. In DNA, the CDR3 is TGCGCCAGCAGCCCCCGGAGACAGTCCTACGAGCAGTACTTC.

The chain employs TRBV6-5 and TRBJ2-3, with D hard to call. This CDR3 is built from 11 residues. Between the trimmed V and J ends, which lost 5 bases and 9 bases, there was a span of 9 bases. CDR1 is MNHEY and CDR2 is SVGAGI in the germline V gene. In DNA, the CDR3 is TGTGCCAGCAGTCGCCTATGGACGCAGTATTTT. This sequence encodes CASSRLWTQYF.

This sequence joins TRBV6-6 and TRBJ2-1; D is uncertain. V was shortened by 1 base and J by 4 bases, with 5 bases between the two germline ends. The germline CDR1 and CDR2 sequences are MNHNY and SVGAGI (reference sequence). This CDR3 has 13 residues. The CDR3 spells CASSYFSYNEQFF. CDR3 DNA sequence: TGTGCCAGCAGTTACTTCTCGTACAATGAGCAGTTCTTC.

This clonotype was seen ten or more times. The V call is TRBV27, the J call TRBJ1-2; 7 nucleotides agree with TRBD1. The germline V gene encodes CDR1 MNHEY and CDR2 SMNVEV (reference sequence). V shed 7 bases, J shed 1 base, and the junction held 15 bases outside the gene matches. The CDR3 runs 17 residues. The DNA for the CDR3 is TGTGCCAGCATGGGATTCTCAGGGACAGAATTTAACTATGGCTACACCTTC. Encoded protein: CASMGFSGTEFNYGYTF.

The chain couples TRBV3-1 to TRBJ2-6, with TRBD2 matching 7 bases. Germline CDR1 and CDR2: LGHDT and YNNKEL (reference sequence). V shed 5 bases and J 0 bases; nucleotides not matched to a gene: 13. The CDR3 is 19 amino acids. The CDR3 nucleotides read TGTGCCAGCAGCTATAGGAGGCTAGCGGTTTTCTCTGGGGCCAACGTCCTGACTTTC. Translating gives CASSYRRLAVFSGANVLTF. The variable domain in full, with the rest retrieved from reference TRBV3-1 and TRBJ2-6, is DTAVSQTPKYLVTQMGNDKSIKCEQNLGHDTMYWYKQDSKKFLKIMFSYNNKELIINETVPNRFSPKSPDKAHLNLHINSLELGDSAVYFCASSYRRLAVFSGANVLTFGAGSRLTVL.

This clonotype occurred a few times. V and J are TRBV20-1 and TRBJ2-7; tentatively, D is TRBD1 or TRBD2 (5 bases each). The CDR3 has 13 residues. The V and J ends lost 1 base and 4 bases respectively, with 11 bases between them. Per germline, CDR1 DFQATT and CDR2 SNEGSKA (reference sequence). CDR3 bases: TGCAGTGCTAGAGTGGTCAGGGAGTACGAGCAGTACTTC. Translating it yields CSARVVREYEQYF.

The V gene is TRBV27, the J gene TRBJ1-2; TRBD1 might be the D (5 bases). The CDR3 is 14 amino acids. Between the trimmed V and J ends, which lost 6 bases and 4 bases, there was a span of 15 bases. Germline CDR1 MNHEY, CDR2 SMNVEV (reference sequence). The CDR3 here is CASSPTGDIYGYTF. The DNA for the CDR3 is TGTGCCAGCAGCCCTACGGGGGATATCTATGGCTACACCTTC.

This clonotype was detected a few times. The genes are TRBV4-1 and TRBJ2-5, with D maybe TRBD1 (6 bases). The V end lost 3 bases, the J end lost 3 bases, and 11 bases lay between the germline ends. CDR1 and CDR2 (germline): MGHRA, YSYEKL. The CDR3 sequence is 14 residues long. CDR3 bases: TGCGCCAGCAGCCATACAGGGTATGAAGAGACCCAGTACTTC. This codes for CASSHTGYEETQYF.

The rearrangement joins TRBV4-1 to TRBJ2-2; D unresolved. The CDR3 contains 18 residues. Trimming removed 1 base at V and 3 bases at J, with 18 bases between. Germline V gives CDR1 MGHRA, CDR2 YSYEKL. This chain's CDR3 is CASSQVVDPGRDTGELFF. In DNA, the CDR3 is TGCGCCAGCAGCCAAGTTGTCGATCCGGGCCGAGACACCGGGGAGCTGTTTTTT.

The chain is built from TRBV4-3 and TRBJ2-4; D is unresolved. Matching the DNA end better, TRBJ2-7 makes the J call doubtful. This CDR3 is built from 14 residues. Germline-derived CDR1 and CDR2 are LGHNA and YSLEER. This chain's CDR3 is CASSQDPFSYEQYF. The CDR3 bases are TGCGCCAGCAGCCAAGACCCTTTTTCCTACGAGCAGTACTTC.

The gene calls are TRBV29-1 and TRBJ2-7; D is ambiguous. CDR1 is SQVTM and CDR2 is ANQGSEA in the germline V gene. Trimming shortened V by 3 bases and J by 7 bases, and 13 bases separated the two germline ends. The CDR3 has 12 amino acids. CDR3 nucleotides: TGCAGCGTTGAGGTCAGTAGGAATGAGCAGTACTTC. It specifies CSVEVSRNEQYF.

There are a few counts of this clonotype. The chain carries TRBV7-2 and TRBJ2-1; 7 bases agree with TRBD1. This CDR3 region has 16 residues. Germline CDR1 is SGHTA and CDR2 is FQGNSA. J gave up 0 bases and V 6 bases, and 8 bases lay outside the gene matches. CDR3 coding DNA: TGTGCCAGCAGACAGACAGGGTGGGACTCCTACAATGAGCAGTTCTTC. Translated: CASRQTGWDSYNEQFF.

CDR3 coding DNA: TGTGCCAGCAGTGAATGGGGGGGGAGGATCTACGAGCAGTACTTC. Its translation is CASSEWGGRIYEQYF. The chain employs TRBV6-1 and TRBJ2-7, with TRBD2 matching over 7 bases. In germline, CDR1 is MNHNS, CDR2 SASEGT. The CDR3 contains 15 residues. V lost 2 bases, J lost 3 bases, and 7 bases stayed unmatched.

This sequence joins TRBV4-2 and TRBJ1-2, with D perhaps matching TRBD1 (6 bases). The CDR3 sequence is 15 residues long. Germline V gene lookup returns CDR1 LGHNA and CDR2 YNFKEQ. Trimming removed 1 base at V and 5 bases at J, with 14 bases between. CDR3 in DNA: TGTGCCAGCAGCCAAGGCGAAGGACAGCAATATGGCTACACCTTC. Protein: CASSQGEGQQYGYTF.

V and J are TRBV7-6 and TRBJ2-1; 10 positions match TRBD2. Germline-derived CDR1 and CDR2 are SGHVS and FNYEAQ. The CDR3 is 14 residues long. V was pared by 7 bases and J by 8 bases, with 8 bases of the junction left unmatched. CDR3 nucleotide sequence: TGTGCCAGCAAGGGGCTAGCGGGAGAGGATGAGCAGTTCTTC. It is translated as CASKGLAGEDEQFF.

The chain uses TRBV29-1 and TRBJ2-7; TRBD2 matches 14 bases. TRBJ2-5 explains the end of the DNA better; the J call may be wrong. Germline values: CDR1 SQVTM, CDR2 ANQGSEA. This CDR3 spans 15 amino acids. The DNA of the CDR3 is TGCAGCGTCGTGACTAGCGGGGGGGCCGGAGAGACCCAGTACTTC. Translating gives CSVVTSGGAGETQYF.

The chain carries TRBV7-9 and TRBJ2-1; 7 bases agree with TRBD2. The trim removed 6 bases at V and 4 bases at J, leaving 3 bases unmatched. Germline values: CDR1 SEHNR, CDR2 FQNEAQ (reference sequence). CDR3 length: 13 residues. The DNA for the CDR3 is TGTGCCAGCAGGGCCGGGGGGTACAATGAGCAGTTCTTC. It codes for CASRAGGYNEQFF. The variable domain in full, with the rest retrieved from reference TRBV7-9 and TRBJ2-1, is DTGVSQNPRHKITKRGQNVTFRCDPISEHNRLYWYRQTLGQGPEFLTYFQNEAQLEKSRLLSDRFSAERPKGSFSTLEIQRTEQGDSAMYLCASRAGGYNEQFFGPGTRLTVL.

The chain carries TRBV29-1 and TRBJ1-1, with D possibly being TRBD1 (6 bases). Germline lookup yields CDR1 SQVTM and CDR2 ANQGSEA. The CDR3 has 12 residues. Trimming cost V 4 bases and J 6 bases, with 12 bases left between them. This CDR3 is CSVGPGVPEAFF. DNA for the CDR3: TGCAGCGTTGGGCCAGGGGTACCTGAAGCTTTCTTT. Drawing the rest from reference TRBV29-1 and TRBJ1-1, the complete variable domain is SAVISQKPSRDICQRGTSLTIQCQVDSQVTMMFWYRQQPGQSLTLIATANQGSEATYESGFVIDKFPISRPNLTFSTLTVSNMSPEDSSIYLCSVGPGVPEAFFGQGTRLTVV.

The gene calls are TRBV7-9 and TRBJ2-4; 12 bases fit TRBD2. The J call is uncertain, as TRBJ2-7 better fits the DNA end. The CDR3 has 16 residues. Germline CDR1 and CDR2: SEHNR and FQNEAQ (reference sequence). The CDR3 nucleotides are TGTGCCAGCAGCCCTGCCTCTAGCGGGAGGGGCCACGAGCAGTACTTC. Its protein product is CASSPASSGRGHEQYF.

The V call is TRBV6-2 or TRBV6-3, the J call TRBJ2-5; D is perhaps TRBD1 (6 bases). The CDR3 totals 14 residues. Germline loops: CDR1 MNHEY, CDR2 SVGEGT. Trimming stripped 8 bases from V and 0 bases from J, with 13 bases between. The CDR3 nucleotides read TGTGCCAGCGTGAGCAGGGGATACCAAGAGACCCAGTACTTC. Protein product: CASVSRGYQETQYF.

The chain combines TRBV29-1 with TRBJ1-2; D is perhaps TRBD1 (5 bases). The CDR3 extends over 15 amino acids. Germline V CDR1 and CDR2: SQVTM, ANQGSEA. The germline V and J ends were trimmed by 3 bases and 5 bases, with 19 bases remaining between them. CDR3 bases: TGCAGCGTTGATGGGCAGGCGACGGGGGTGTATGGCTACACCTTC. It yields the protein CSVDGQATGVYGYTF.

In its sample, this clonotype was seen a few times. J is TRBJ2-1 and V is TRBV5-4; 7 bases line up with TRBD2. The junction had 1 base not matched to a gene; V was cut back by 2 bases and J by 8 bases. CDR1 and CDR2 from the germline V gene are SGHNT and YYREEE (reference sequence). This CDR3 has 12 residues. The CDR3 nucleotides are TGTGCCAGCAGCTTTACTAGCGATGAGCAGTTCTTC. Translating gives CASSFTSDEQFF.

The rearrangement joins TRBV6-6 to TRBJ2-5; 9 positions match TRBD2. Trimming cost V 3 bases and J 5 bases; bases outside gene matches: 4. The V gene's germline CDR1 is MNHNY and CDR2 SVGAGI (reference sequence). The CDR3 is made up of 14 amino acids. CDR3 protein: CASSYASGVETQYF. The CDR3, as DNA: TGTGCCAGCAGTTATGCTAGCGGGGTGGAGACCCAGTACTTC.

This clonotype has just a few counts. V is TRBV19 and J is TRBJ2-1; D is possibly TRBD1 (6 bases). CDR3 length: 15 residues. Germline V gene lookup returns CDR1 LNHDA and CDR2 SQIVND (reference sequence). V gave up 6 bases and J gave up 0 bases, with 12 bases separating them. The chain's CDR3 is CASRTGLSSYNEQFF. Here the CDR3 DNA reads TGTGCCAGTAGAACAGGGTTGAGCTCCTACAATGAGCAGTTCTTC.

The chain recombines TRBV12-3 or TRBV12-4 with TRBJ2-1, with D tentatively TRBD2 (5 bases). The CDR3 contains 16 residues. V was shortened by 2 bases and J by 7 bases, with 18 bases between the two germline ends. The CDR3 nucleotides are TGTGCCAGCAGTTTACGAGTAGCGACACCTGGGAATGAGCAGTTCTTC. It is translated as CASSLRVATPGNEQFF.

CDR3: CSAPSGQGAYNEQFF. CDR3 bases: TGCAGTGCTCCCTCAGGGCAGGGGGCCTACAATGAGCAGTTCTTC. The chain carries TRBV20-1 and TRBJ2-1; 7 bases agree with TRBD1. Unmatched junction bases numbered 9, after V lost 5 bases and J lost 2 bases. Germline V gives CDR1 DFQATT, CDR2 SNEGSKA (reference sequence). CDR3 length: 15 amino acids.

About this clonotype itself: A read error may produce the germline difference seen at one junction end. This rearrangement joins TRBV29-1 to TRBJ2-3; a weak D match, TRBD1 (7 bases). The germline CDR1 and CDR2 sequences are SQVTM and ANQGSEA. The CDR3 totals 13 residues. The CDR3 DNA sequence: TGTAGCGTTGTGGGCAGGGGGGCAGATACGCAGTATTTT. Amino acids: CSVVGRGADTQYF.

The chain combines TRBV5-8 with TRBJ2-3, with D perhaps assigned TRBD1 or TRBD2 (5 bases each). This CDR3 comprises 16 residues. Trimming shortened V by 0 bases and J by 3 bases, and 14 bases separated the two germline ends. CDR1 and CDR2 from the germline V gene are SGHTS and YDEGEE. The CDR3 here is CASSLGGLWGTDTQYF. DNA for the CDR3: TGTGCCAGCAGCTTGGGTGGGCTCTGGGGGACAGATACGCAGTATTTT. The full variable domain, in which reference TRBV5-8 and TRBJ2-3 provide the parts outside the CDR3, is EAGVTQSPTHLIKTRGQQATLRCSPISGHTSVYWYQQALGLGLQFLLWYDEGEERNRGNFPPRFSGRQFPNYSSELNVNALELEDSALYLCASSLGGLWGTDTQYFGPGTRLTVL.

In its sample, this clonotype was seen a few times. The chain has TRBV18 and TRBJ1-6; D perhaps matches TRBD1 (5 bases). The V end lost 3 bases, the J end lost 7 bases, and 13 bases lay between the germline ends. Germline loops: CDR1 KGHSH, CDR2 LQKENI. This CDR3 is built from 15 residues. This chain's CDR3 is CASSPPGRMNSPLHF. In DNA, the CDR3 is TGTGCCAGCTCACCGCCGGGACGGATGAATTCACCCCTCCACTTT.

This clonotype has just a few counts. This chain links TRBV20-1 with TRBJ1-4; possibly TRBD1 for D (5 bases). The CDR3 loop spans 15 amino acids. The germline CDR1 and CDR2 sequences are DFQATT and SNEGSKA (reference sequence). V was trimmed by 0 bases and J by 7 bases, leaving 15 bases between them. DNA for the CDR3: TGCAGTGCTAGAGATGGGGGATTCTTGATTGAAAAACTGTTTTTT. It translates to CSARDGGFLIEKLFF.